Each of the 27 T cell receptor beta chains below was sequenced from the same sample in a study of T cells expressing NK-cell markers (dated by TCRdb to the early 2020s). The library was made by 5' RACE. TCRdb records Illumina HiSeq 2000 as the sequencer. TCRdb reprocessed the sequencing reads and holds a single record per CDR3 protein sequence, with no DNA. The table kept for this sample lists roughly 110,000 distinct CDR3 sequences. The ten largest clones capture about 18% of the sample. The sample taken for sequencing was blood T cells: a sorted CD56 or NKG2C T cell subset, CD4+ or CD8+ T cells, or bulk PBMC T cells (not recorded which). The receptors originated from a woman aged 18-69 years in good health.

This chain connects TRBV28 to TRBJ1-1; TCRdb returns TRBD1, unconfirmable since there is no DNA. Germline-derived CDR1 and CDR2 are MDHEN and SYDVKM. The CDR3 runs to 15 residues. The CDR3 reads CASSSRQGEGAEAFF.

The chain recombines TRBV4-3 with TRBJ1-2. CDR1 is LGHNA, CDR2 YSLEER, per germline. The CDR3 loop spans 14 amino acids. The CDR3 here is CASSPSNLAYGYTF.

The chain links TRBV6-2 or TRBV6-3 to TRBJ2-2. The CDR3 totals 14 residues. The germline gives CDR1 MNHEY, CDR2 SVGEGT. This CDR3 is CASSTGGDSGELFF.

The chain uses TRBV29-1 and TRBJ2-1; TCRdb calls TRBD1, which cannot be checked without DNA. Germline V gene data show CDR1 as SQVTM and CDR2 as ANQGSEA. This CDR3 has 15 residues. The CDR3 protein is CSVDGGASLDNEQFF.

V gene TRBV5-1 combines with J gene TRBJ1-2; the TCRdb D gene call, TRBD1, has no DNA to confirm it. Germline CDR1 is SGHRS and CDR2 is YFSETQ. The CDR3 contains 16 residues. This CDR3 reads CASSPIMTGDSYGYTF. Combining the CDR3 with reference TRBV5-1 and TRBJ1-2 gives the whole variable domain KAGVTQTPRYLIKTRGQQVTLSCSPISGHRSVSWYQQTPGQGLQFLFEYFSETQRNKGNFPGRFSGRQFSNSRSEMNVSTLELGDSALYLCASSPIMTGDSYGYTFGSGTRLTVV.

CDR3 loop: CASQRGPTDTQYF. The chain recombines TRBV7-3 with TRBJ2-3. CDR3 size: 13 residues. Germline CDR1 reads SGHTA; CDR2 reads FQGTGA. The full variable domain, its missing parts supplied by reference TRBV7-3 and TRBJ2-3, is GAGVSQTPSNKVTEKGKYVELRCDPISGHTALYWYRQSLGQGPEFLIYFQGTGAADDSGLPNDRFFAVRPEGSVSTLKIQRTERGDSAVYLCASQRGPTDTQYFGPGTRLTVL.

V is TRBV14 and J is TRBJ2-1. The CDR3 contains 15 residues. Per the germline V gene, CDR1 is SGHDN and CDR2 is FVKESK. CDR3 residues: CASSQESFAYNEQFF.

V usage is TRBV25-1 and J usage is TRBJ2-6; TCRdb's D gene call, TRBD1, goes unchecked for lack of DNA. CDR3 length: 16 amino acids. Germline CDR1 reads MGHDK; CDR2 reads SYGVNS. This CDR3 reads CASSEVGGSGANVLTF. The whole variable domain, remainder taken from reference TRBV25-1 and TRBJ2-6, is EADIYQTPRYLVIGTGKKITLECSQTMGHDKMYWYQQDPGMELHLIHYSYGVNSTEKGDLSSESTVSRIRTEHFPLTLESARPSHTSQYLCASSEVGGSGANVLTFGAGSRLTVL.

The chain links TRBV4-3 to TRBJ2-3; TCRdb selects TRBD1, and the lack of DNA leaves this call unchecked. In germline, CDR1 is LGHNA, CDR2 YSLEER. The CDR3 has 17 amino acids. This CDR3 is CASSPTPTGGMLDTQYF.

The V gene is TRBV12-3 or TRBV12-4, the J gene TRBJ2-2; lacking DNA, the TRBD1 call made by TCRdb goes unchecked. The CDR3 is 14 amino acids. The CDR3 reads CASSPGTGGGELFF.

The chain couples TRBV6-4 to TRBJ1-1; without DNA, the TCRdb call of TRBD1 cannot be checked. The CDR3 contains 13 residues. CDR1 and CDR2 from the germline V gene are MRHNA and SNTAGT. CDR3 amino acids: CASSDGAYTEAFF.

The J gene is TRBJ2-7, the V gene TRBV9. The CDR3 totals 15 residues. Germline loops: CDR1 SGDLS, CDR2 YYNGEE. This CDR3 is CASSSEDQESYEQYF.

The chain couples TRBV12-3 or TRBV12-4 to TRBJ2-1. This CDR3 has 14 amino acids. CDR3: CASSLAGQKIEQFF.

The chain employs TRBV5-4 and TRBJ2-2; the D call from TCRdb, TRBD1, cannot be confirmed without DNA. This CDR3 contains 13 residues. Germline lookup yields CDR1 SGHNT and CDR2 YYREEE (reference sequence). The CDR3 region is CASSSGRTGELFF.

The chain has TRBV7-9 and TRBJ2-7; TCRdb returns TRBD1, unconfirmable since there is no DNA. Germline V CDR1 and CDR2: SEHNR, FQNEAQ (reference sequence). The CDR3 spans 15 residues. CDR3: CASSYGQGASLEQYF.

The rearrangement joins TRBV7-9 to TRBJ2-1; with no DNA, the TCRdb D assignment of TRBD1 cannot be verified. Germline V gene lookup returns CDR1 SEHNR and CDR2 FQNEAQ (reference sequence). The length of the CDR3 is 15 residues. The CDR3 loop reads CASSFRGTGGNEQFF. Drawing the rest from reference TRBV7-9 and TRBJ2-1, the complete variable domain is DTGVSQNPRHKITKRGQNVTFRCDPISEHNRLYWYRQTLGQGPEFLTYFQNEAQLEKSRLLSDRFSAERPKGSFSTLEIQRTEQGDSAMYLCASSFRGTGGNEQFFGPGTRLTVL.

V usage is TRBV7-6 and J usage is TRBJ1-2. From germline, CDR1 is SGHVS and CDR2 FNYEAQ. This CDR3 has 16 amino acids. CDR3 amino acids: CASSLELGGQGYGYTF.

The rearrangement links TRBV7-2 to TRBJ2-3. CDR1 and CDR2 (germline): SGHTA, FQGNSA. The CDR3 is made up of 12 amino acids. The CDR3 spells CASTDTGDTQYF. The full variable domain, rest sourced from reference TRBV7-2 and TRBJ2-3, is GAGVSQSPSNKVTEKGKDVELRCDPISGHTALYWYRQSLGQGLEFLIYFQGNSAPDKSGLPSDRFSAERTGGSVSTLTIQRTQQEDSAVYLCASTDTGDTQYFGPGTRLTVL.

The V call is TRBV5-1, the J call TRBJ2-5; the D call of TRBD2 rests on TCRdb alone, since no DNA is present to check it. Germline V lookup: CDR1 SGHRS, CDR2 YFSETQ. The CDR3 is made up of 17 amino acids. Here the CDR3 reads CASSLEVRTSGQETQYF. Based on the CDR3 plus reference TRBV5-1 and TRBJ2-5, the full variable domain is KAGVTQTPRYLIKTRGQQVTLSCSPISGHRSVSWYQQTPGQGLQFLFEYFSETQRNKGNFPGRFSGRQFSNSRSEMNVSTLELGDSALYLCASSLEVRTSGQETQYFGPGTRLLVL.

The chain is built from TRBV28 and TRBJ2-7; without DNA, the TCRdb call of TRBD2 cannot be checked. Germline values: CDR1 MDHEN, CDR2 SYDVKM. CDR3 size: 13 residues. CDR3: CASSFFEGYEQYF.

The chain links TRBV27 to TRBJ1-2. This CDR3 is built from 13 residues. From germline, CDR1 is MNHEY and CDR2 SMNVEV (reference sequence). CDR3 residues: CASSLSGYDGYTF.

The chain couples TRBV5-1 to TRBJ2-7. From germline, CDR1 is SGHRS and CDR2 YFSETQ. This CDR3 contains 12 residues. CDR3: CASSVDTYEQYF.

The chain has TRBV29-1 and TRBJ2-7; TCRdb proposes TRBD1, but this gene call is untestable without DNA. CDR1 is SQVTM, CDR2 ANQGSEA, per germline. The CDR3 covers 13 residues. This chain's CDR3 is CSVEPQGSYEQYF.

The chain uses TRBV7-2 and TRBJ2-1; TCRdb selects TRBD2, and the lack of DNA leaves this call unchecked. The CDR3 has 13 amino acids. CDR1 and CDR2 (germline): SGHTA, FQGNSA. The CDR3 sequence is CASVLAGVNEQFF.

This chain connects TRBV5-1 to TRBJ2-5. This CDR3 has 13 residues. Looked up from germline, CDR1 is SGHRS and CDR2 is YFSETQ. This CDR3 is CASSLVSEETQYF.

The chain combines TRBV20-1 with TRBJ2-1; TCRdb's D call of TRBD1 is untestable without DNA. CDR3 length: 18 residues. Germline CDR1 is DFQATT and CDR2 is SNEGSKA (reference sequence). CDR3 sequence: CSARWDRGPFFSGNEQFF.

This CDR3 is CASSSWDSAYGYTF. The chain is built from TRBV7-2 and TRBJ1-2; TCRdb reports TRBD1, a call that lacks DNA to check it against. Germline CDR1 reads SGHTA; CDR2 reads FQGNSA. The CDR3 totals 14 residues.